The T cell receptor (beta chain) under discussion was sequenced for a study of blood T cell repertoires in COVID-19. Across the study: Acute and convalescent COVID-19 samples came from the United States, Italy and Spain. PBMCs, B-cell-depleted T cells, or T cells were the source of the cDNA or gDNA that made up the material.

Germline V gene sequence: CDR1 SGHRS, CDR2 YFSETQ. CDR3 length: 14 amino acids. Trimming removed 4 bases from V and 8 bases from J; junction bases left unmatched: 6. Study processing details: Amplified reference gene primers provided the basis for estimating nucleated cell counts. Here immunoSEQ multiplex PCR was the method, and the copy in TCRdb shows in-frame clones only, minus some. V, J and clone size derive from that table, while D and trimming were established from the DNA sequence. The data hold some 100,000 clones, with around four fifths observed a single time. V and J are TRBV5-1 and TRBJ1-4; 9 bases are shared with TRBD1. Sequences were obtained from peripheral blood. This TCR derives from a man between 50 and 59 years old with active or convalescent COVID-19. The CDR3 DNA follows: TGCGCCAGCAGCCCCCGGGACAGGGACGAAAAACTGTTTTTT. This encodes CASSPRDRDEKLFF.